What follows are 6 T cell receptor beta chains derived from one specimen sequenced in a study of response to subunit inactivated influenza vaccine. One entry per CDR3 protein results from TCRdb running MiXCR on the RT-PCR reads. The sample carries about 190,000 distinct CDR3 sequences, 13% to 15% recorded once. The sample in question was CD8+ T cells sorted from PBMCs, obtained roughly 5 days after vaccination. These receptors originate from a man aged 45-65 years who received an inactivated influenza vaccine.

The V gene is TRBV9, the J gene TRBJ2-7, with D possibly called TRBD1 or TRBD2 (5 bases each). This CDR3 region has 15 residues. Germline-derived CDR1 and CDR2 are SGDLS and YYNGEE. Between the trimmed V and J ends, which lost 3 bases and 3 bases, there was a span of 16 bases. The CDR3 loop is CASSAQSGLNYEQYF. In DNA, the CDR3 is TGTGCCAGCAGCGCACAGTCGGGGCTAAACTACGAGCAGTACTTC. Using reference TRBV9 and TRBJ2-7 for the parts outside the CDR3, the full variable domain is DSGVTQTPKHLITATGQRVTLRCSPRSGDLSVYWYQQSLDQGLQFLIQYYNGEERAKGNILERFSAQQFPDLHSELNLSSLELGDSALYFCASSAQSGLNYEQYFGPGTRLTVT.

This clonotype was found a few times. The chain recombines TRBV6-2 or TRBV6-3 with TRBJ2-1; 12 nucleotides agree with TRBD2. The V segment lost 2 bases and the J segment 13 bases; nucleotides outside the gene matches: 6. This CDR3 has 14 amino acids. Per germline, CDR1 MNHEY and CDR2 SVGEGT. The CDR3 region has the DNA TGTGCCAGCAGTTACACTCCACTAGCGGGGGGCCAGTTCTTC. Protein: CASSYTPLAGGQFF.

This clonotype was detected only a few times. The chain employs TRBV6-4 and TRBJ2-1; TRBD2 matches at 11 bases. This CDR3 is 15 amino acids long. V lost 2 bases, J lost 6 bases, and 3 bases stayed unmatched. Germline V lookup: CDR1 MRHNA, CDR2 SNTAGT. The CDR3 is CASSDGLAGGNEQFF. The CDR3 region has the DNA TGTGCCAGCAGTGACGGGCTAGCGGGAGGCAATGAGCAGTTCTTC.

At least ten counts were recorded for this clonotype. The CDR3 DNA follows: TGCAGTGCATCCGGACTAGCGGGGGGCATATACTACAATGAGCAGTTCTTC. This translates into CSASGLAGGIYYNEQFF. The V and J genes are TRBV20-1 and TRBJ2-1; 14 nucleotides agree with TRBD2. In germline, CDR1 is DFQATT, CDR2 SNEGSKA (reference sequence). The CDR3 totals 17 residues. After removal of 6 bases from V and 3 bases from J, the junction contained 10 bases not matched to a gene.

This clonotype was counted between two and nine times. Here the CDR3 reads CSVDGTSGVTTNTDTQYF. The CDR3 DNA is TGCAGCGTTGACGGGACTAGCGGGGTAACGACGAACACAGATACGCAGTATTTT. The chain carries TRBV29-1 and TRBJ2-3; 13 nucleotides agree with TRBD2. Germline CDR1 reads SQVTM; CDR2 reads ANQGSEA. Losses at the gene ends were 3 bases for V and 2 bases for J; bases not matched to a gene: 11. This CDR3 has 18 amino acids.

This clonotype was detected ten times or more. The V gene is TRBV13, the J gene TRBJ1-2, with 8 bases lining up with TRBD1. V was pared by 2 bases and J by 8 bases, with 16 bases of the junction left unmatched. Germline V CDR1 and CDR2: PRHDT, FYEKMQ (reference sequence). CDR3 length: 17 amino acids. The CDR3 bases are TGTGCCAGCAGCTTACAGGGGGCCTACGGGACATCGGGCGGCTACACCTTC. It translates to CASSLQGAYGTSGGYTF. Filled out from reference TRBV13 and TRBJ1-2, the complete variable domain reads AAGVIQSPRHLIKEKRETATLKCYPIPRHDTVYWYQQGPGQDPQFLISFYEKMQSDKGSIPDRFSAQQFSDYHSELNMSSLELGDSALYFCASSLQGAYGTSGGYTFGSGTRLTVV.